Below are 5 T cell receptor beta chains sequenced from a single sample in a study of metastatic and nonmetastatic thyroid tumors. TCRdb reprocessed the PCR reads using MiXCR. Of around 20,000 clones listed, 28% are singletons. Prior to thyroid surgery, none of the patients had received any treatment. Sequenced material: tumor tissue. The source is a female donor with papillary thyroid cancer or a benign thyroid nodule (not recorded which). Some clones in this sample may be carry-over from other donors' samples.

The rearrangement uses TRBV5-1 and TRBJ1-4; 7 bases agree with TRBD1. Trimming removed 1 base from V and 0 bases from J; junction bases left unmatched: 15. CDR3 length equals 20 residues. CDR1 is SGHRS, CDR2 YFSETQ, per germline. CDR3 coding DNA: TGCGCCAGCAGCTTGCGGCCGGGACAGCATAGTCCTGCAACTAATGAAAAACTGTTTTTT. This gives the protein CASSLRPGQHSPATNEKLFF.

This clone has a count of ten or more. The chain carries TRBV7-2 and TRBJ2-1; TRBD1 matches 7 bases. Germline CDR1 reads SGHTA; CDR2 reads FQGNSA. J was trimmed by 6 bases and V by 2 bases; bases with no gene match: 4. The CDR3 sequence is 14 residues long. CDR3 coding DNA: TGTGCCAGCAGCTTAACCCGGACAGGCAATGAGCAGTTCTTC. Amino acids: CASSLTRTGNEQFF.

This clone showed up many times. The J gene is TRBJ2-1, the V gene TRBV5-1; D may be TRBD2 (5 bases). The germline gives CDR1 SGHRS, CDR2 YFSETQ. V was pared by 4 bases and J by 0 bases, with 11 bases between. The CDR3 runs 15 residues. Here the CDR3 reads CASSLGLASYNEQFF. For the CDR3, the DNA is TGCGCCAGCAGCCTCGGACTCGCCTCCTACAATGAGCAGTTCTTC.

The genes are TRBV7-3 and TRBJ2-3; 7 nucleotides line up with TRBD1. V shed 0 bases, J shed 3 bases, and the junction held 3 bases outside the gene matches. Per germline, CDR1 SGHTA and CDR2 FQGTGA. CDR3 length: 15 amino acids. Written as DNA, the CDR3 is TGTGCCAGCAGCTTAACGGGACAGAGGACAGATACGCAGTATTTT. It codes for CASSLTGQRTDTQYF.

The CDR3 DNA is TGTGCCTGGAATGGGGGTAGGGGCGCTGAAGCTTTCTTT. Residues: CAWNGGRGAEAFF. The chain uses TRBV30 and TRBJ1-1; the D gene is possibly TRBD1 (5 bases). This CDR3 is built from 13 residues. Germline CDR1 GTSNPN, CDR2 SVGIG (reference sequence). Trimming shortened V by 4 bases and J by 6 bases, and 15 bases separated the two germline ends.